The 9 T cell receptor beta chains below come from one sample, sequenced in a study of metastatic and nonmetastatic thyroid tumors. Before thyroid surgery, none of the patients had received any treatment. TCRdb re-analyzed the PCR reads using MiXCR. The table has thousands of clones, roughly 32% seen once. The specimen sequenced was adjacent normal tissue. Receptors were obtained from a female donor with papillary thyroid cancer or a benign thyroid nodule (not recorded which). Some clones in this sample may be carry-over from other donors' samples.

The CDR3 region has the DNA TGTGCCAGCAGCTACGGACAGAACACTGAAGCTTTCTTT. This gives the protein CASSYGQNTEAFF. This chain joins TRBV2 and TRBJ1-1; D may be TRBD1 (5 bases). V was cut by 6 bases and J by 1 base, with 9 bases left in between. Germline CDR1 SNHLY, CDR2 FYNNEI. The CDR3 has 13 amino acids.

On this clone: Just one base apart from a much larger clone, this may be a read error. This sample includes further DNA sequences coding for the same CDR3. The gene calls are TRBV4-1 and TRBJ1-1; D not resolved. V was cut by 0 bases and J by 2 bases, with 22 bases left in between. CDR1 is MGHRA, CDR2 YSYEKL, per germline. This CDR3 has 19 residues. CDR3 bases: TGCGCCAGCAGCCAAGAAGGCAGGCACGGTTGGGGTGTTAACACTGAAGCTTTCTTT. It yields the protein CASSQEGRHGWGVNTEAFF.

As regards this clone: One end of the junction varies from germline; a read error may be responsible. The chain links TRBV5-1 to TRBJ2-1, with D uncertain. The CDR3 spans 17 residues. Germline CDR1 SGHRS, CDR2 YFSETQ. CDR3 region: CANSFLGWGTFDNEQFF. The CDR3 nucleotides read TGCGCCAACAGCTTTCTTGGCTGGGGAACCTTCGACAATGAGCAGTTCTTC.

This clone occurred once. V and J are TRBV11-2 and TRBJ1-4; a possible D gene is TRBD1 (6 bases). CDR3 length: 15 residues. Germline CDR1 is SGHAT and CDR2 is FQNNGV. Trimming shortened V by 1 base and J by 7 bases, and 13 bases separated the two germline ends. Written as DNA, the CDR3 is TGTGCCAGCAGCTTAGTAGGGGGAATGGGTGAAAAACTGTTTTTT. This gives the protein CASSLVGGMGEKLFF.

By share of the sample, this clone is medium-sized. This sequence joins TRBV28 and TRBJ1-6, with 7 positions matching TRBD1. V lost 4 bases and J lost 12; bases outside the gene matches: 12. The CDR3 runs to 15 residues. CDR1 is MDHEN and CDR2 is SYDVKM in the germline V gene. The DNA for the CDR3 is TGTGCCAGCAGTTCCCCCGGGACAGCTCTTTTACCCCTCCACTTT. Translation: CASSSPGTALLPLHF. Supplemented by reference TRBV28 and TRBJ1-6, the full variable domain reads DVKVTQSSRYLVKRTGEKVFLECVQDMDHENMFWYRQDPGLGLRLIYFSYDVKMKEKGDIPEGYSVSREKKERFSLILESASTNQTSMYLCASSSPGTALLPLHFGNGTRLTVT.

Regarding this clone: The junction departs from the called germline gene at one end, perhaps through a read error. The chain joins TRBV24-1 to TRBJ2-2, with TRBD2 as a possible D gene (5 bases). The germline gives CDR1 KGHDR, CDR2 SFDVKD. The CDR3 spans 13 residues. Here the CDR3 DNA reads TGTGCCACCAGCCCGCGAGAGTACGGGGAGCTGGTTTTT. Its protein product is CATSPREYGELVF.

The rearrangement uses TRBV2 and TRBJ1-3, with D unclear. Trimming took off 5 bases at V and 1 base at J, with 12 bases between the two ends. The germline gives CDR1 SNHLY, CDR2 FYNNEI. The CDR3 has 15 residues. CDR3 coding DNA: TGTGCCAGCAGTTACTCGGGAGGGTCTGGAAACACCATATATTTT. Translation gives CASSYSGGSGNTIYF.

The J gene is TRBJ2-7, the V gene TRBV11-1, with 10 bases fitting TRBD2. V lost 2 bases and J lost 4; bases outside the gene matches: 5. This CDR3 region has 15 residues. Germline CDR1 SGHAT, CDR2 FQDESV (reference sequence). DNA for the CDR3: TGTGCCAGCAGCTTAACCCAGCGGGGGGGTTACGAGCAGTACTTC. Translation gives CASSLTQRGGYEQYF.

The chain carries TRBV9 and TRBJ1-2; 9 positions agree with TRBD1. With 3 bases clipped from V and 5 bases from J, the junction kept 8 bases outside the gene matches. This CDR3 region has 15 residues. CDR1 is SGDLS, CDR2 YYNGEE, per germline. CDR3 residues: CASSALQGAGYGYTF. The CDR3 DNA sequence: TGTGCCAGCAGCGCCTTACAGGGGGCCGGATATGGCTACACCTTC.